A selection of T cell receptor beta chains follows, all from one sample in a study of T cell responses to AZD1222 COVID-19 vaccine. Measured with immunoSEQ multiplex PCR; TCRdb has only the in-frame clones, and not every one. The sample lists some 120,000 clones, around 92% occurring once. The source was peripheral blood, collected on day 0 of AZD1222 vaccination. The receptors here all came from an adult in good health. Each CDR3 is given with its conserved first and last residue. Each record gives: clone size, J gene, D gene, V gene, CDR3 protein, CDR3 DNA. D genes are given only for firm matches. Clone size is stated in some rows and not others, as once, few, many or a class when expanded.

clone size: NA
J gene: TRBJ1-4
D gene: NA
V gene: TRBV11-2
CDR3 protein: CASSLDGGGREKLFF
CDR3 DNA: TGTGCCAGCAGCTTAGATGGTGGCGGTAGAGAAAAACTGTTTTTT

clone size: NA
J gene: TRBJ2-5
D gene: TRBD1
V gene: TRBV11-3
CDR3 protein: CASSFGTGRQETQYF
CDR3 DNA: TGTGCCAGCAGCTTCGGGACAGGCCGACAAGAGACCCAGTACTTC

clone size: NA
J gene: TRBJ1-2
D gene: NA
V gene: TRBV28
CDR3 protein: CASSPTTPLPDGYTF
CDR3 DNA: TGTGCCAGCAGTCCCACGACCCCGCTTCCAGATGGCTACACCTTC

clone size: NA
J gene: TRBJ2-7
D gene: NA
V gene: TRBV6-5
CDR3 protein: CASRIDRDAYEQYF
CDR3 DNA: TGTGCCAGCAGGATTGACAGAGATGCCTACGAGCAGTACTTC

clone size: NA
J gene: TRBJ2-2
D gene: NA
V gene: TRBV5-4
CDR3 protein: CASSDRDVGTGELFF
CDR3 DNA: TGTGCCAGCAGCGATCGGGATGTGGGCACCGGGGAGCTGTTTTTT

clone size: NA
J gene: TRBJ2-3
D gene: TRBD2
V gene: TRBV4-3
CDR3 protein: CASSQEATGGYTDTQYF
CDR3 DNA: TGCGCCAGCAGCCAAGAAGCAACGGGGGGGTACACAGATACGCAGTATTTT

clone size: NA
J gene: TRBJ2-1
D gene: NA
V gene: TRBV12-3/TRBV12-4
CDR3 protein: CASSSYNEQFF
CDR3 DNA: TGTGCCAGCAGCAGCTACAATGAGCAGTTCTTC

clone size: NA
J gene: TRBJ1-1
D gene: TRBD1
V gene: TRBV7-2
CDR3 protein: CASSSRTGYAEAFF
CDR3 DNA: TGTGCCAGCAGCTCCCGGACAGGGTACGCTGAAGCTTTCTTT

clone size: once
J gene: TRBJ2-1
D gene: TRBD2
V gene: TRBV11-2
CDR3 protein: CASSSTSGSYNEQFF
CDR3 DNA: TGTGCCAGCAGCTCGACTAGCGGGAGTTACAATGAGCAGTTCTTC

clone size: NA
J gene: TRBJ2-1
D gene: TRBD2
V gene: TRBV5-1
CDR3 protein: CASSAGGTSVYNEQFF
CDR3 DNA: TGCGCCAGCAGCGCGGGTGGGACTAGCGTCTACAATGAGCAGTTCTTC

clone size: NA
J gene: TRBJ1-1
D gene: NA
V gene: TRBV2
CDR3 protein: CASSLDRNTEAFF
CDR3 DNA: TGTGCCAGCAGCCTGGACAGAAACACTGAAGCTTTCTTT

clone size: NA
J gene: TRBJ1-1
D gene: NA
V gene: TRBV18
CDR3 protein: CASSPPGPFTEAFF
CDR3 DNA: TGTGCCAGCTCACCCCCGGGGCCATTCACTGAAGCTTTCTTT

clone size: NA
J gene: TRBJ2-5
D gene: TRBD1
V gene: TRBV25-1
CDR3 protein: CASSPSPGQGAETQYF
CDR3 DNA: TGTGCCAGCAGTCCTTCTCCGGGACAGGGTGCGGAGACCCAGTACTTC

clone size: NA
J gene: TRBJ1-4
D gene: NA
V gene: TRBV5-6
CDR3 protein: CASSPSAGKGNEKLFF
CDR3 DNA: TGTGCCAGCAGCCCTTCCGCAGGGAAAGGCAATGAAAAACTGTTTTTT

clone size: NA
J gene: TRBJ2-3
D gene: TRBD2
V gene: TRBV7-2
CDR3 protein: CASSSGTSGGASTQYF
CDR3 DNA: TGTGCCAGCAGCTCGGGGACTAGCGGGGGGGCTTCGACGCAGTATTTT

clone size: NA
J gene: TRBJ2-2
D gene: NA
V gene: TRBV7-8
CDR3 protein: CASSLPLYRVKGGELFF
CDR3 DNA: TGTGCCAGCAGCTTACCCCTCTACAGGGTTAAGGGCGGGGAGCTGTTTTTT

clone size: NA
J gene: TRBJ1-5
D gene: NA
V gene: TRBV5-1
CDR3 protein: CASSPTGQFDQPQHF
CDR3 DNA: TGCGCCAGCAGCCCAACGGGGCAGTTCGATCAGCCCCAGCATTTT

clone size: once
J gene: TRBJ2-3
D gene: NA
V gene: TRBV19
CDR3 protein: CASRPSSSTDTQYF
CDR3 DNA: TGTGCCAGTAGACCCAGTTCAAGCACAGATACGCAGTATTTT

clone size: NA
J gene: TRBJ2-1
D gene: NA
V gene: TRBV7-3
CDR3 protein: CASSLLRTNNEQFF
CDR3 DNA: TGTGCCAGCAGCTTATTAAGAACCAACAATGAGCAGTTCTTC

clone size: NA
J gene: TRBJ2-1
D gene: NA
V gene: TRBV27
CDR3 protein: CASSLSQVGEQFF
CDR3 DNA: TGTGCCAGCAGTCTCTCACAGGTAGGGGAGCAGTTCTTC

clone size: NA
J gene: TRBJ2-5
D gene: TRBD1
V gene: TRBV7-6
CDR3 protein: CASSATGVFLKETQYF
CDR3 DNA: TGTGCCAGCAGCGCGACAGGGGTATTCTTAAAAGAGACCCAGTACTTC

clone size: NA
J gene: TRBJ1-1
D gene: NA
V gene: TRBV6-5
CDR3 protein: CASGPTSETNTEAFF
CDR3 DNA: TGTGCCAGCGGGCCGACATCCGAGACAAACACTGAAGCTTTCTTT

clone size: NA
J gene: TRBJ1-2
D gene: NA
V gene: TRBV19
CDR3 protein: CASNPGGDSPGYTF
CDR3 DNA: TGTGCCAGCAACCCCGGGGGGGACTCCCCTGGCTACACCTTC

clone size: NA
J gene: TRBJ1-2
D gene: NA
V gene: TRBV5-5
CDR3 protein: CASSLVGPGLSYTF
CDR3 DNA: TGTGCCAGCAGCTTGGTAGGTCCAGGACTTAGCTACACCTTC

clone size: few
J gene: TRBJ2-1
D gene: TRBD2
V gene: TRBV5-1
CDR3 protein: CASSSSGGFSYNEQFF
CDR3 DNA: TGCGCCAGCAGCTCTAGCGGGGGGTTCTCCTACAATGAGCAGTTCTTC

clone size: NA
J gene: TRBJ2-7
D gene: TRBD1
V gene: TRBV28
CDR3 protein: CASSGTGETYEQYF
CDR3 DNA: TGTGCCAGCAGTGGGACAGGGGAAACCTACGAGCAGTACTTC

clone size: NA
J gene: TRBJ2-1
D gene: TRBD1
V gene: TRBV29-1
CDR3 protein: CSVGQGNEQFF
CDR3 DNA: TGCAGCGTGGGACAGGGGAATGAGCAGTTCTTC

clone size: NA
J gene: TRBJ2-1
D gene: NA
V gene: TRBV7-2
CDR3 protein: CASSLGGDNNEQFF
CDR3 DNA: TGTGCCAGCAGCTTAGGCGGGGACAACAATGAGCAGTTCTTC

clone size: NA
J gene: TRBJ1-6
D gene: NA
V gene: TRBV3-1/TRBV3-2
CDR3 protein: CASSQEEWWWGDDNSPLHF
CDR3 DNA: TGTGCCAGCAGCCAAGAAGAGTGGTGGTGGGGGGACGATAATTCACCCCTCCACTTT

clone size: NA
J gene: TRBJ1-2
D gene: TRBD1
V gene: TRBV7-3
CDR3 protein: CASSYRQGGGYTF
CDR3 DNA: TGTGCCAGCAGCTACCGACAGGGTGGCGGCTACACCTTC

clone size: NA
J gene: TRBJ2-3
D gene: NA
V gene: TRBV2
CDR3 protein: CASSRGLVDTQYF
CDR3 DNA: TGTGCCAGCAGCCGAGGATTGGTAGATACGCAGTATTTT

clone size: NA
J gene: TRBJ1-1
D gene: NA
V gene: TRBV16
CDR3 protein: CASSLAQGVTEAFF
CDR3 DNA: TGTGCCAGCAGCCTCGCCCAGGGTGTCACTGAAGCTTTCTTT

clone size: NA
J gene: TRBJ1-3
D gene: NA
V gene: TRBV18
CDR3 protein: CASSSLTLSAGDSGNTIYF
CDR3 DNA: TGTGCCAGCTCATCCCTTACACTTTCCGCAGGGGATTCTGGAAACACCATATATTTT

clone size: NA
J gene: TRBJ1-5
D gene: NA
V gene: TRBV5-6
CDR3 protein: CASSLRGNQPQHF
CDR3 DNA: TGTGCCAGCAGCTTGCGGGGCAATCAGCCCCAGCATTTT

clone size: NA
J gene: TRBJ2-4
D gene: TRBD1
V gene: TRBV19
CDR3 protein: CASSLSGTGAKNIQYF
CDR3 DNA: TGTGCCAGCTCCCTCTCCGGGACAGGGGCCAAAAACATTCAGTACTTC

clone size: NA
J gene: TRBJ2-1
D gene: NA
V gene: TRBV24-1
CDR3 protein: CATSERDSWNEQFF
CDR3 DNA: TGTGCCACCAGTGAGCGGGACTCGTGGAATGAGCAGTTCTTC

clone size: NA
J gene: TRBJ2-7
D gene: NA
V gene: TRBV5-1
CDR3 protein: CASSFSGSTYEQYF
CDR3 DNA: TGCGCCAGCAGCTTTAGCGGATCCACCTACGAGCAGTACTTC

clone size: NA
J gene: TRBJ1-5
D gene: TRBD1
V gene: TRBV7-8
CDR3 protein: CASSESGTGIQPQHF
CDR3 DNA: TGTGCCAGCAGCGAGTCCGGGACAGGGATTCAGCCCCAGCATTTT

clone size: NA
J gene: TRBJ1-5
D gene: NA
V gene: TRBV3-1/TRBV3-2
CDR3 protein: CASSLSNQPQHF
CDR3 DNA: TGTGCCAGCAGCCTTAGCAATCAGCCCCAGCATTTT

clone size: NA
J gene: TRBJ2-2
D gene: TRBD2
V gene: TRBV6-1
CDR3 protein: CASSALLAGVAGELFF
CDR3 DNA: TGTGCCAGCAGTGCCCTACTAGCGGGAGTCGCCGGGGAGCTGTTTTTT

clone size: NA
J gene: TRBJ1-1
D gene: TRBD1
V gene: TRBV2
CDR3 protein: CASNRGRLGTEAFF
CDR3 DNA: TGTGCCAGCAACAGGGGGCGATTGGGGACTGAAGCTTTCTTT

clone size: NA
J gene: TRBJ2-3
D gene: TRBD1
V gene: TRBV5-1
CDR3 protein: CASSQTGDLVTDTQYF
CDR3 DNA: TGCGCCAGCAGCCAAACAGGGGACCTCGTCACAGATACGCAGTATTTT

clone size: NA
J gene: TRBJ2-7
D gene: NA
V gene: TRBV4-1
CDR3 protein: CASSQTGTEQYF
CDR3 DNA: TGCGCCAGCAGCCAGACCGGGACCGAGCAGTACTTC